This paragraph covers one T cell receptor beta chain sequence. Antigen specificity is unknown. These data originate in a study of vaccination and CD4 T cells after COVID-19. Study overall: All convalescent patients were nasal swab PCR positive for SARS-CoV-2; 9 or 10 had mild and one severe disease. Drawing of post-COVID samples took place a median 101 days after diagnosis (range 35 to 161). Six male and four female convalescents took part, two of them Hispanic.

Study-wide points: Investigators enrolled relatively few convalescent patients and included no early post-infection timepoints.

Via MiXCR, TCRdb re-called the PCR reads, giving one row per CDR3 protein. The repertoire holds 25,000 to 35,000 distinct CDR3 sequences, approximately 49% seen once, with about 5.3% in the top ten. The time point was: late sampling 161 to 241 days after vaccination in a few convalescent patients. There are 15 residues in the CDR3. Trimming took 8 bases from V and 5 from J; bases not matched to a gene: 10. Per the germline V gene, CDR1 is WNHNN and CDR2 is SYGVQD (reference sequence). The TCR was taken from a human donor who had recovered from COVID-19. Sample: CD4+ T cells from blood, taken about 7 months after SARS-CoV-2 vaccination. V gene TRBV10-1 combines with J gene TRBJ2-1; 9 positions agree with TRBD1. This chain's CDR3 is CASSPAGQGNNEQFF. CDR3 DNA sequence: TGCGCCAGCTCCCCCGCGGGACAGGGAAACAATGAGCAGTTCTTC.